These T cell receptor beta chains were read from a single sample in a study of CD8+ T cells in alopecia areata. The method was immunoSEQ multiplex PCR; TCRdb's version includes in-frame clones alone and lacks a portion of them. Here the sample spans approximately 13,000 clones, 58% being singletons. The sequencing sample was made of CD4+ Tregs sorted from blood. These receptors were collected from a human donor with alopecia areata. Both conserved end residues are part of each CDR3. Fields, in order: D gene, clone size, V gene, J gene, CDR3 DNA, CDR3 protein. D genes are given only for firm matches. Size values are once, few and many counts, or a class for expanded clones, and some rows have none.

-	-	TRBV7-2	TRBJ2-7	TGTGCCAGCAGCTTAGCAGGAACCTCCTCCTACGAGCAGTACTTC	CASSLAGTSSYEQYF
-	-	TRBV9	TRBJ2-1	TGTGCCAGCAGCGTGTCTTGGGTCAGCCGTGATGAGCAGTTCTTC	CASSVSWVSRDEQFF
-	-	TRBV4-2	TRBJ2-5	TGTGCCAGCAGCCAAGAGAGGGGGGGAGTGGTAGAGACCCAGTACTTC	CASSQERGGVVETQYF
TRBD2	-	TRBV5-1	TRBJ2-1	TGCGCCAGCAGCTTGTTAGCGGGAGGGTCCTACAATGAGCAGTTCTTC	CASSLLAGGSYNEQFF
-	-	TRBV11-2	TRBJ2-7	TGTGCCAGCGGGGGCGGGAGTATTAACGAGCAGTACTTC	CASGGGSINEQYF
TRBD2	few	TRBV7-9	TRBJ2-7	TGTGCCAGCAGCTTAGCGGGAGGGGAGCAGTACTTC	CASSLAGGEQYF
-	-	TRBV5-1	TRBJ1-4	TGCGCCAGCAGCTTGGGGACCGCACCTAATGAAAAACTGTTTTTT	CASSLGTAPNEKLFF
TRBD1	once	TRBV28	TRBJ2-7	TGTGCCAGCGGGGGCGGGACAGGGTTCATCGAGCAGTACTTC	CASGGGTGFIEQYF
-	few	TRBV27	TRBJ2-1	TGTGCCAGCAGTTTATTGGGGCAGAATCACAATGAGCAGTTCTTC	CASSLLGQNHNEQFF
-	medium-sized	TRBV19	TRBJ2-1	TGTGCCAGTAGTGTAGTTTCTCTAGCGTTATACAATGAGCAGTTCTTC	CASSVVSLALYNEQFF
TRBD2	-	TRBV11-2	TRBJ2-2	TGTGCCAGCAGCCAGAACCTAGGACTAGCGGGGTTCACCGGGGAGCTGTTTTTT	CASSQNLGLAGFTGELFF
TRBD2	-	TRBV7-2	TRBJ2-7	TGTGCCAGCAGCTTAATTCCTAGCGGCTACGAGCAGTACTTC	CASSLIPSGYEQYF
-	-	TRBV6-5	TRBJ2-7	TGTGCCAGCAGTTACTTCGCCGGGACTCGGACTTTCGTGCAGTACTTC	CASSYFAGTRTFVQYF
TRBD2	-	TRBV9	TRBJ2-1	TGTGCCAGCAGCGCGACTAGCGGAAACAATGAGCAGTTCTTC	CASSATSGNNEQFF
-	-	TRBV5-1	TRBJ2-1	TGCGCCAGCAGCCCTCTGTGGGGACACTCCTACAATGAGCAGTTCTTC	CASSPLWGHSYNEQFF
TRBD1	-	TRBV10-3	TRBJ2-7	TGTGCCATCAGTGCGAGGACAGGGATCGCCTACGAGCAGTACTTC	CAISARTGIAYEQYF
-	-	TRBV27	TRBJ1-5	TGTGCCAGCAGTTTGAGCGGGGATCAGCCCCAGCATTTT	CASSLSGDQPQHF
-	-	TRBV5-1	TRBJ2-7	TGCGCCAGCAGCTTGGGGCTAGTCCCTCTCCTCTCCTACGAGCAGTACTTC	CASSLGLVPLLSYEQYF
-	-	TRBV4-2	TRBJ1-5	TGTGCCAGCAGCCAAGTTGGTCCACGAAATCAGCCCCAGCATTTT	CASSQVGPRNQPQHF
-	few	TRBV6-6	TRBJ2-3	TGTGCCAGCAGTCAACTAGGAGTTTGGACAGATACGCAGTATTTT	CASSQLGVWTDTQYF
TRBD1	-	TRBV19	TRBJ1-5	TGTGCCAGTAAAGGCCTTGACAGGGGAAACAATCAGCCCCAGCATTTT	CASKGLDRGNNQPQHF
TRBD1	-	TRBV10-1	TRBJ1-5	TGCGCCAGCAGATCCCGACAGGGGGCCTTTCAGCCCCAGCATTTT	CASRSRQGAFQPQHF